The 20 T cell receptor beta chains below all came from one sample that was sequenced in a study of breast tumors, draining lymph nodes, adjacent tissues. Samples came from axillary lymph nodes draining the breast cancer. Using its own MiXCR run on the multiplex PCR reads, TCRdb lists one record per CDR3 protein. The sample consists of over 250,000 distinct CDR3 sequences, more than 30% of them appearing once. Specimen: axillary lymph node tissue. The origin of the receptors is a female donor with breast cancer. Some clones in this sample may be carry-over from other donors' samples.

There are many counts of this clonotype. The genes are TRBV7-9 and TRBJ2-1; D remains unclear. V dropped 3 bases and J dropped 3 bases, with 9 bases sitting between them. CDR1 is SEHNR, CDR2 FQNEAQ, per germline (reference sequence). CDR3 length: 14 residues. CDR3 in amino acids: CASSFPRNYNEQFF. CDR3 coding DNA: TGTGCCAGCAGCTTTCCCAGGAACTACAATGAGCAGTTCTTC.

This clonotype was found many times. This chain uses TRBV5-1 with TRBJ2-7; tentatively, D is TRBD2 (6 bases). Trimming removed 0 bases at V and 0 bases at J, with 10 bases between. From germline, CDR1 is SGHRS and CDR2 YFSETQ. There are 15 residues in the CDR3. The CDR3 region is CASSLAGGYSYEQYF. In DNA, the CDR3 is TGCGCCAGCAGCTTGGCAGGAGGGTACTCCTACGAGCAGTACTTC. The full variable domain, its missing parts supplied by reference TRBV5-1 and TRBJ2-7, is KAGVTQTPRYLIKTRGQQVTLSCSPISGHRSVSWYQQTPGQGLQFLFEYFSETQRNKGNFPGRFSGRQFSNSRSEMNVSTLELGDSALYLCASSLAGGYSYEQYFGPGTRLTVT.

The chain has TRBV11-2 and TRBJ2-1; 10 nucleotides line up with TRBD2. CDR1 and CDR2 from the germline V gene are SGHAT and FQNNGV. With 3 bases clipped from V and 0 bases from J, the junction kept 8 bases outside the gene matches. This CDR3 comprises 18 residues. The CDR3 DNA reads as TGTGCCAGCAGCTTTAATATGGCTAGCGGGAGCTCCTACAATGAGCAGTTCTTC. This sequence encodes CASSFNMASGSSYNEQFF.

Of note for this clonotype: A read error is possible here, since a much larger clone lies one base away. CDR3 sequence: CSARAPWTGGSPLQETQYF. In DNA, the CDR3 is TGCAGTGCTAGAGCACCCTGGACTGGCGGGAGTCCCCTTCAAGAGACCCAGTACTTC. The chain joins TRBV20-1 to TRBJ2-5; 7 nucleotides line up with TRBD2. J was trimmed by 2 bases and V by 1 base; bases with no gene match: 19. The CDR3 contains 19 residues. Looked up from germline, CDR1 is DFQATT and CDR2 is SNEGSKA (reference sequence).

In its sample, this clonotype was seen once. A much larger clone differs by one base, so this may be a read error. V and J are TRBV5-4 and TRBJ2-7; tentatively, D is TRBD1 or TRBD2 (5 bases each). This CDR3 is built from 13 residues. Germline assignment: CDR1 SGHNT and CDR2 YYREEE (reference sequence). CDR3 region: CASSDPGGYEQCF. The DNA for the CDR3 is TGTGCCAGCAGCGACCCTGGGGGTTACGAGCAGTGCTTC.

This clonotype was observed at least ten times. This may be a read error, as it is one base from a much larger clone. This chain connects TRBV7-8 to TRBJ1-4, with D hard to call. Trimming stripped 5 bases from V and 10 bases from J, with 20 bases between. The CDR3 totals 15 residues. CDR1 SGHVS and CDR2 FQNEAQ come from the germline V gene. The CDR3, as DNA: TGTGCCAGCAGCAGTACCGAAAACGTTGGTGGAAAACTGTTTTTT. It is translated as CASSSTENVGGKLFF.

A remark on this clonotype: A much more abundant neighbour one base away suggests this may be a read error. The V call is TRBV6-5, the J call TRBJ2-5, with 7 bases matching TRBD2. After removal of 5 bases from V and 4 bases from J, the junction contained 4 bases not matched to a gene. The CDR3 totals 13 residues. Per the germline V gene, CDR1 is MNHEY and CDR2 is SVGAGI. The CDR3 region has the DNA TGTGCCAGCAGTCCGACTAGCCGAGAGACCCAGTACTTC. Its protein product is CASSPTSRETQYF.

This chain joins TRBV9 and TRBJ1-1, with a tentative D call TRBD1 (6 bases). CDR1 and CDR2 from the germline V gene are SGDLS and YYNGEE. This CDR3 is built from 15 residues. Trimming removed 4 bases at V and 1 base at J, with 14 bases between. The CDR3 sequence: CASSFRGGANTEAFF. In DNA, the CDR3 is TGTGCCAGCAGCTTCAGAGGGGGGGCGAACACTGAAGCTTTCTTT.

This clonotype was found many times. The rearrangement uses TRBV6-5 and TRBJ2-7; D is perhaps TRBD2 (7 bases). V gave up 8 bases and J gave up 3 bases, with 14 bases separating them. Germline lookup yields CDR1 MNHEY and CDR2 SVGAGI. This CDR3 region has 13 residues. The CDR3 nucleotides read TGTGCCAGCTCGGGGGCGGGAGACTACGAGCAGTACTTC. Encoded protein: CASSGAGDYEQYF.

V usage is TRBV11-1 and J usage is TRBJ1-1; D is undetermined. Germline loops: CDR1 SGHAT, CDR2 FQDESV (reference sequence). CDR3 length: 14 residues. V lost 5 bases and J 3 bases, leaving 13 bases between the germline ends. In DNA form, the CDR3 reads TGTGCCAGCAGCCCCGACTTGGGGTACACTGAAGCTTTCTTT. It yields the protein CASSPDLGYTEAFF.

Note on this clonotype: The junction does not match germline at one end; this may be a read error. The chain joins TRBV29-1 to TRBJ2-5; TRBD1 is a possible D gene (6 bases). The CDR3 consists of 14 residues. Looked up from germline, CDR1 is SQVTM and CDR2 is ANQGSEA. The CDR3: CSVVQGRLQGTQYF. CDR3 DNA sequence: TGCAGCGTTGTACAGGGACGGCTACAAGGGACCCAGTACTTC.

Points on this clonotype: One base away lies a much larger clone, so this may be a sequencing read error. This chain links TRBV14 with TRBJ2-5, with D tentatively TRBD2 (5 bases). Germline loops: CDR1 SGHDN, CDR2 FVKESK. The CDR3 totals 14 residues. CDR3 sequence (DNA): TGTGCCAGCAGCCAAGCGGGGATACAAGAGACCCAGTCCTTC. Residues: CASSQAGIQETQSF. The full variable domain, completed using reference TRBV14 and TRBJ2-5, is EAGVTQFPSHSVIEKGQTVTLRCDPISGHDNLYWYRRVMGKEIKFLLHFVKESKQDESGMPNNRFLAERTGGTYSTLKVQPAELEDSGVYFCASSQAGIQETQSFGPGTRLLVL.

This clonotype appeared a few times. The rearrangement links TRBV3-1 to TRBJ2-5; D is perhaps TRBD2 (6 bases). The V and J ends lost 4 bases and 4 bases respectively, with 25 bases between them. This CDR3 contains 18 residues. The germline V gene has CDR1 LGHDT and CDR2 YNNKEL (reference sequence). CDR3 sequence reads: CASSPRGAGRTNRETQYF. For the CDR3, the DNA is TGTGCCAGCAGCCCAAGAGGGGCCGGGAGAACGAACCGAGAGACCCAGTACTTC.

On this clonotype: A much larger clone lies one base from this, so it may be a read error. This sequence joins TRBV6-6 and TRBJ1-6, with D unclear. This CDR3 comprises 13 residues. CDR1 and CDR2 from the germline V gene are MNHNY and SVGAGI (reference sequence). The CDR3: CASSHSNDSPLHF. The CDR3 DNA sequence: TGTGCCAGCAGTCACTCGAATGATTCACCCCTCCACTTT.

At least ten counts were recorded for this clonotype. V usage is TRBV7-2 and J usage is TRBJ2-5; 11 bases are a match to TRBD2. V shed 3 bases, J shed 2 bases, and the junction held 5 bases outside the gene matches. The CDR3 totals 16 residues. The germline gives CDR1 SGHTA, CDR2 FQGNSA. The CDR3 coding sequence is TGTGCCAGCAGCTTTCCGGGACTAGCGGAACAAGAGACCCAGTACTTC. As protein: CASSFPGLAEQETQYF.

Turning to this clonotype: It may be a read error: a sequence one base away is much more abundant. The chain has TRBV5-6 and TRBJ2-3, with unresolved D. The DNA end is a closer match to TRBJ1-5, so the J assignment may be wrong. The length of the CDR3 is 13 residues. The V gene's germline CDR1 is SGHDT and CDR2 YYEEEE. For the CDR3, the DNA is TGTGCCAGCAGCTTGGAATCATCAGATACGCAGCATTTT. Translated: CASSLESSDTQHF.

This clonotype has at least ten counts. The rearrangement joins TRBV12-5 to TRBJ1-2; D not certain. Trimming stripped 0 bases from V and 5 bases from J, with 16 bases between. The CDR3 has 16 amino acids. From germline, CDR1 is LGHNT and CDR2 FRNRAP. CDR3 DNA: TGTGCTAGTGGTTTGGTACCACGGGATGGCCGGTATGGCTACACCTTC. This sequence encodes CASGLVPRDGRYGYTF. The full variable domain, rest sourced from reference TRBV12-5 and TRBJ1-2, is DARVTQTPRHKVTEMGQEVTMRCQPILGHNTVFWYRQTMMQGLELLAYFRNRAPLDDSGMPKDRFSAEMPDATLATLKIQPSEPRDSAVYFCASGLVPRDGRYGYTFGSGTRLTVV.

At least ten counts were recorded for this clonotype. The gene calls are TRBV24-1 and TRBJ1-2, with a tentative D call TRBD1 (6 bases). Germline V gives CDR1 KGHDR, CDR2 SFDVKD. This CDR3 has 12 amino acids. Trimming left V 4 bases short and J 9 bases short, with 11 bases between. The CDR3 protein is CATSDLRGSYTF. The CDR3 DNA is TGTGCCACCAGTGACCTTAGGGGGAGCTACACCTTC.

This clonotype was picked up many times. The chain couples TRBV19 to TRBJ2-3; D uncertain. CDR1 is LNHDA, CDR2 SQIVND, per germline (reference sequence). This CDR3 is 13 amino acids long. The V and J ends lost 3 bases and 3 bases respectively, with 7 bases between them. DNA of the CDR3: TGTGCCAGTAGTATTCTGGGAACAGATACGCAGTATTTT. Protein: CASSILGTDTQYF.

The rearrangement uses TRBV2 and TRBJ1-2; perhaps TRBD1 as D (5 bases). V was pared by 1 base and J by 4 bases, with 16 bases between. The CDR3 consists of 16 residues. Per the germline V gene, CDR1 is SNHLY and CDR2 is FYNNEI. CDR3 nucleotide sequence: TGTGCCAGCAGTGAAGTAGGACCCGGGGCAGTCTATGGCTACACCTTC. The encoded protein is CASSEVGPGAVYGYTF.